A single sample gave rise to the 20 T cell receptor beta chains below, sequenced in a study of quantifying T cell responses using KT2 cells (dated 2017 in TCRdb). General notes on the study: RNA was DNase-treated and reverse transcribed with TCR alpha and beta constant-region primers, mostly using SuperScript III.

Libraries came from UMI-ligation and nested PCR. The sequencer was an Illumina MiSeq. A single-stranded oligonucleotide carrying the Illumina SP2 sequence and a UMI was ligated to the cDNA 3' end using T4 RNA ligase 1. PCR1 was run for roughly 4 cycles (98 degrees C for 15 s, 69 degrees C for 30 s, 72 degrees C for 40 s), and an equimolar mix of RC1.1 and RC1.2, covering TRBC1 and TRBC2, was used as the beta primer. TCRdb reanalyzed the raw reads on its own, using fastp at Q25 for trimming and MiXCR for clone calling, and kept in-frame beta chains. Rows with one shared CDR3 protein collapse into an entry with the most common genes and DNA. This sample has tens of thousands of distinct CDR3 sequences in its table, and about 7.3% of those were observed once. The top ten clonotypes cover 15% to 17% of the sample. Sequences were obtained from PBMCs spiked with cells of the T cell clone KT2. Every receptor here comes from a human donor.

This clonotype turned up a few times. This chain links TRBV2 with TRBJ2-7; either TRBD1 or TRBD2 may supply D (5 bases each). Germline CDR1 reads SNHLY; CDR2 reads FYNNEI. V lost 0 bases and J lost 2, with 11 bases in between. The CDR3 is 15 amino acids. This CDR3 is CASSEAGDRPYEQYF. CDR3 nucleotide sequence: TGTGCCAGCAGTGAAGCAGGGGACCGACCCTACGAGCAGTACTTC. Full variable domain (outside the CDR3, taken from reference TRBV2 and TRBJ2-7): EPEVTQTPSHQVTQMGQEVILRCVPISNHLYFYWYRQILGQKVEFLVSFYNNEISEKSEIFDDQFSVERPDGSNFTLKIRSTKLEDSAMYFCASSEAGDRPYEQYFGPGTRLTVT.

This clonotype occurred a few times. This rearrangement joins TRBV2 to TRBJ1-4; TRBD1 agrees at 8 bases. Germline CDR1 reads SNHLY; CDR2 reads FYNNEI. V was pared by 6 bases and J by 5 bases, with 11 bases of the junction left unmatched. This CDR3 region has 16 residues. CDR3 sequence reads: CASSDNRGSGNEKLFF. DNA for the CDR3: TGTGCCAGCAGCGACAACAGGGGGTCGGGGAATGAAAAACTGTTTTTT.

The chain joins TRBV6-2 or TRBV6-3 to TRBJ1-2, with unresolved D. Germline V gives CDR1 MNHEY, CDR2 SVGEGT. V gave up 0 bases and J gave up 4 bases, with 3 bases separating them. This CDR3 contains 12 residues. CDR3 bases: TGTGCCAGCAGTTACTCAGTCTATGGCTACACCTTC. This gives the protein CASSYSVYGYTF.

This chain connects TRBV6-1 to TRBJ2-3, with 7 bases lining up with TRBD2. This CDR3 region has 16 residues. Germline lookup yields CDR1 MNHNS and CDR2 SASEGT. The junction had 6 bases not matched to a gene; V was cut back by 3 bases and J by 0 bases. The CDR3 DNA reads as TGTGCCAGCAGTGAGGGAGGGTATTCTAGCACAGATACGCAGTATTTT. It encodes CASSEGGYSSTDTQYF.

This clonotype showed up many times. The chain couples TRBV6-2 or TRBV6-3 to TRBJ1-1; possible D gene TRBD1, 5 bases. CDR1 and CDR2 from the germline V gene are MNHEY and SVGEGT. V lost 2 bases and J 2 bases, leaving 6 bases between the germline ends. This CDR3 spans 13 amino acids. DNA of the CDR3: TGTGCCAGCAGTTACGGGGACAACACTGAAGCTTTCTTT. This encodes CASSYGDNTEAFF.

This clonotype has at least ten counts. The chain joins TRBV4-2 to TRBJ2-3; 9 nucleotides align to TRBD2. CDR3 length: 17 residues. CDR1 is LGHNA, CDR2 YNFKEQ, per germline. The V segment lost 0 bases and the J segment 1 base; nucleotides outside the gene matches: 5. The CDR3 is CASSQDGPSGGTDTQYF. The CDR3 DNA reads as TGTGCCAGCAGCCAAGATGGACCTAGCGGGGGCACAGATACGCAGTATTTT.

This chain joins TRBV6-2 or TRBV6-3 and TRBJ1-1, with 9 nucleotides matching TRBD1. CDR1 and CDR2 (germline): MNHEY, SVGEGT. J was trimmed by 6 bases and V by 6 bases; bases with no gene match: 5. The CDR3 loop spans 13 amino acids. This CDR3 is CASSPRQGAEAFF. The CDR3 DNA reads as TGTGCCAGCAGCCCCAGACAGGGGGCTGAAGCTTTCTTT.

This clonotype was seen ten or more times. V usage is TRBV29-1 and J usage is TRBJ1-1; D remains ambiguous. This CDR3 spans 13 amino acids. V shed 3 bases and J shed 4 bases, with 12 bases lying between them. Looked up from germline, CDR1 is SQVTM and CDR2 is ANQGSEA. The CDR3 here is CSVDREGSTEAFF. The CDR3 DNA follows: TGCAGCGTTGACCGGGAGGGAAGCACTGAAGCTTTCTTT.

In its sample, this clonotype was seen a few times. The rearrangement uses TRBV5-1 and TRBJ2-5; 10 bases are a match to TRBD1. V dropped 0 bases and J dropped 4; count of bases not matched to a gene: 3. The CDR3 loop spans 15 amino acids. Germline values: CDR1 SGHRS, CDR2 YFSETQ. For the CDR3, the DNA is TGCGCCAGCAGCTTGGCCTGGGACAGGGGAGAGACCCAGTACTTC. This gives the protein CASSLAWDRGETQYF. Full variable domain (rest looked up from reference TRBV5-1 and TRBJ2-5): KAGVTQTPRYLIKTRGQQVTLSCSPISGHRSVSWYQQTPGQGLQFLFEYFSETQRNKGNFPGRFSGRQFSNSRSEMNVSTLELGDSALYLCASSLAWDRGETQYFGPGTRLLVL.

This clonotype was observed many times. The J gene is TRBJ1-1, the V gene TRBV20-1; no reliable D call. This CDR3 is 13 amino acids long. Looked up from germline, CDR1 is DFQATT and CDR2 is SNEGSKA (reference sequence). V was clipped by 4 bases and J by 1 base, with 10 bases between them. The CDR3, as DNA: TGCAGTGCTACCACAAGAAAGAACACTGAAGCTTTCTTT. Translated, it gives CSATTRKNTEAFF.

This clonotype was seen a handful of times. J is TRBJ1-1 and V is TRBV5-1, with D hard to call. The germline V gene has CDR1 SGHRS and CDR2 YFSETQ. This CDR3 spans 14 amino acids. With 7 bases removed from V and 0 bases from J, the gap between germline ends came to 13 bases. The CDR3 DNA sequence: TGCGCCAGCTGGTCGGGCCTCATGAACACTGAAGCTTTCTTT. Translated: CASWSGLMNTEAFF.

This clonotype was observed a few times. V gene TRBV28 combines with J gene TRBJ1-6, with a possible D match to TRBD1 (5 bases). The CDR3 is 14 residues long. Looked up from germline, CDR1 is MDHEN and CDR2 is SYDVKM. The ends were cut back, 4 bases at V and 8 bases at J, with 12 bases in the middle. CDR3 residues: CASSSGGGHSPLHF. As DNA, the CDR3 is TGTGCCAGCAGTTCCGGCGGGGGACATTCACCCCTCCACTTT. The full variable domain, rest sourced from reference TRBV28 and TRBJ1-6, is DVKVTQSSRYLVKRTGEKVFLECVQDMDHENMFWYRQDPGLGLRLIYFSYDVKMKEKGDIPEGYSVSREKKERFSLILESASTNQTSMYLCASSSGGGHSPLHFGNGTRLTVT.

CDR3 nucleotides: TGTGCCAGCAGTCGCATTAACACTGAAGCTTTCTTT. Protein sequence: CASSRINTEAFF. V usage is TRBV25-1 and J usage is TRBJ1-1; D remains ambiguous. Trimming pared 5 bases from V and 2 bases from J, leaving 6 bases between. The CDR3 is 12 residues long. The V gene's germline CDR1 is MGHDK and CDR2 SYGVNS. Based on the CDR3 plus reference TRBV25-1 and TRBJ1-1, the full variable domain is EADIYQTPRYLVIGTGKKITLECSQTMGHDKMYWYQQDPGMELHLIHYSYGVNSTEKGDLSSESTVSRIRTEHFPLTLESARPSHTSQYLCASSRINTEAFFGQGTRLTVV.

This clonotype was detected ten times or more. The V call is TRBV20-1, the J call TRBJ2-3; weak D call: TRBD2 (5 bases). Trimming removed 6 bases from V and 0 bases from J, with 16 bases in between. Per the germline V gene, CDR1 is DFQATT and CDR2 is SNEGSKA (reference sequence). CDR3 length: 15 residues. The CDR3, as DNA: TGCAGTGCGTCTCCGGGGTCCCCTAGCACAGATACGCAGTATTTT. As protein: CSASPGSPSTDTQYF.

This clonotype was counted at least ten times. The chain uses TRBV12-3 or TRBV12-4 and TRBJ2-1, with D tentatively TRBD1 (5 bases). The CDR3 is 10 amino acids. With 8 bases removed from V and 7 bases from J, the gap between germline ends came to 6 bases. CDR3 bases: TGTGCCAGCCAGGGAAATGAGCAGTTCTTC. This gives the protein CASQGNEQFF.

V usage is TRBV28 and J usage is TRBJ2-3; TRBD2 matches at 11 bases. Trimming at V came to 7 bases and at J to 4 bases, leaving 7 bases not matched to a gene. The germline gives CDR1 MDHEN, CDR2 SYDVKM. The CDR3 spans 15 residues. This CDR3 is CASNLRGLAADTQYF. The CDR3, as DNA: TGTGCCAGCAACCTCAGGGGACTAGCGGCAGATACGCAGTATTTT.

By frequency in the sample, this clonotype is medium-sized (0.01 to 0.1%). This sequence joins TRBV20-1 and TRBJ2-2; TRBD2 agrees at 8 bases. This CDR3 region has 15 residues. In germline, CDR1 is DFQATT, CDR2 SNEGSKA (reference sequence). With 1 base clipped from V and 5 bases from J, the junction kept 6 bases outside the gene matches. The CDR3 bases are TGCAGTGCTAGAGCGAGACTAGCGAGTACCGGGGAGCTGTTTTTT. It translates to CSARARLASTGELFF.

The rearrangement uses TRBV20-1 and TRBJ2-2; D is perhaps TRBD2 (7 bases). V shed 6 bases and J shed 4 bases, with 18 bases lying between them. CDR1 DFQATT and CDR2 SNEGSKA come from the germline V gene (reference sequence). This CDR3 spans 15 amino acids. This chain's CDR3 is CSAPPPRGGTGELFF. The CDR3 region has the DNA TGCAGTGCCCCGCCTCCGAGGGGGGGCACCGGGGAGCTGTTTTTT.

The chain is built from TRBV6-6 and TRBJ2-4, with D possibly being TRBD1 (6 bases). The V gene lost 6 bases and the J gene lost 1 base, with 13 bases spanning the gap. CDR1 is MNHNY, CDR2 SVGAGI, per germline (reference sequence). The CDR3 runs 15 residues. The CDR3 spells CASSQTGIAKNIQYF. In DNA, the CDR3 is TGTGCCAGCAGCCAAACAGGGATCGCCAAAAACATTCAGTACTTC.

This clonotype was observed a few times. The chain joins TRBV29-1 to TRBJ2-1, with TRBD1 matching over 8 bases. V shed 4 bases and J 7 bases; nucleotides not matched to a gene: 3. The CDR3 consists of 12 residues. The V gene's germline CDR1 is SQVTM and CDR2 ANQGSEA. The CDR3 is CSVGQGWNEQFF. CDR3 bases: TGCAGCGTTGGACAGGGGTGGAATGAGCAGTTCTTC.